This is a list of T cell receptor beta chains from one sample in a study of blood T cell repertoires in COVID-19. Data came from immunoSEQ multiplex PCR; TCRdb stores just in-frame clones and leaves some out. The sample includes approximately 150,000 clones, about 81% seen only once; the top ten take 11%. The sample taken for sequencing was peripheral blood. These receptors originate from a human donor in a cohort sampled during active COVID-19. Both conserved end residues are part of each CDR3. A D gene is named only where the DNA matches it firmly. Only part of the rows carry a size: once, few, many, or a class if the clone is expanded.

J gene | clone size | V gene | D gene | CDR3 DNA | CDR3 protein
TRBJ2-7 | NA | TRBV12-3/TRBV12-4 | TRBD1 | TGTGCCAGCACCCGGGACAGCTACGAGCAGTACTTC | CASTRDSYEQYF
TRBJ1-4 | NA | TRBV30 | TRBD1 | TGTGCCTGGGGGGGACAGCTAAATGAAAAACTGTTTTTT | CAWGGQLNEKLFF
TRBJ1-3 | NA | TRBV6-5 | NA | TGTGCCAGCAGTTATACGGAGGGGCCTGGAAACACCATATATTTT | CASSYTEGPGNTIYF
TRBJ2-7 | NA | TRBV29-1 | NA | TGCAGCGTTGCAGTTTCAGGGGATGGGGAGCAGTACTTC | CSVAVSGDGEQYF
TRBJ2-6 | NA | TRBV30 | NA | TGTGCCTGGAGTGTTGTCAACTCGGGGGCCAACGTCCTGACTTTC | CAWSVVNSGANVLTF
TRBJ2-7 | many | TRBV9 | NA | TGTGCCAGCAGCGTAGCGCTAGACCCCGCCTACGAGCAGTACTTC | CASSVALDPAYEQYF
TRBJ1-2 | NA | TRBV24-1 | TRBD1 | TGTGCCACAAGGGGACAGGGCGACTATGGCTACACCTTC | CATRGQGDYGYTF
TRBJ1-2 | NA | TRBV14 | NA | TGTGCCAGCAGCCAAGATCAGGGCCGCTATGGCTACACCTTC | CASSQDQGRYGYTF
TRBJ1-2 | NA | TRBV12-3/TRBV12-4 | TRBD1 | TGTGCCAGCAGCTTGGGACAGGGCGTCGGCTACACCTTC | CASSLGQGVGYTF
TRBJ1-4 | NA | TRBV28 | TRBD1 | TGTGCCAGCAGCTCGCCGGGACAGGGTGAAAAACTGTTTTTT | CASSSPGQGEKLFF
TRBJ1-1 | few | TRBV5-6 | NA | TGTGCCAGCAGAAGATATGCGGGTGAAGCTTTCTTT | CASRRYAGEAFF
TRBJ1-5 | NA | TRBV6-2/TRBV6-3 | NA | TGTGCCAGCAGCCCCTGGGGGGTTAGCAATCAGCCCCAGCATTTT | CASSPWGVSNQPQHF
TRBJ2-1 | NA | TRBV5-6 | NA | TGTGCCAGCAGCTTGTTTCGGGGGAGCTCCTACAATGAGCAGTTCTTC | CASSLFRGSSYNEQFF
TRBJ2-7 | NA | TRBV28 | NA | TGTGCCAGACATCCCCGGGAATTGCCTTACGAGCAGTACTTC | CARHPRELPYEQYF
TRBJ2-5 | NA | TRBV4-3 | TRBD2 | TGCGCCAGCAGCCAAGATGGTTTTCGCGCGGGGGTTGGGGAGACCCAGTACTTC | CASSQDGFRAGVGETQYF
TRBJ2-1 | NA | TRBV10-3 | TRBD2 | TGTGCCATCAGTAGGACTAGCGGGAACAATGAGCAGTTCTTC | CAISRTSGNNEQFF
TRBJ1-4 | NA | TRBV3-1/TRBV3-2 | NA | TGTGCCAGCAGCCAAGTCGCAGGGGAAGGGGGTTGGGAAAAACTGTTTTTT | CASSQVAGEGGWEKLFF
TRBJ2-6 | NA | TRBV30 | NA | TGTGCCCTAGACAGCTCTGGGGCCAACGTCCTGACTTTC | CALDSSGANVLTF
TRBJ2-3 | NA | TRBV10-3 | NA | TGTGCCATCAGTGAGACGCCCAGCGCCCTCGGCACAGATACGCAGTATTTT | CAISETPSALGTDTQYF
TRBJ2-7 | once | TRBV28 | NA | TGTGCCAGCAGTTTATCAGGCGGGTCGAGCTCCTACGAGCAGTACTTC | CASSLSGGSSSYEQYF
TRBJ1-4 | NA | TRBV27 | NA | TGTGCCAGCAGTTTTTGGGGGGGCCTCGATGAAAAACTGTTTTTT | CASSFWGGLDEKLFF
TRBJ1-2 | NA | TRBV27 | NA | TGTGCCAGCAGTTTCCCAGGCGACAGGGGCTACACCTTC | CASSFPGDRGYTF
TRBJ2-7 | NA | TRBV5-4 | NA | TGTGCCAGCAGCTTGGTTCGTTCCTACGAGCAGTACTTC | CASSLVRSYEQYF
TRBJ2-2 | NA | TRBV6-6 | TRBD1 | TGTGCCAGCAGTCTGCGACAGGGGGGGACCGGGGAGCTGTTTTTT | CASSLRQGGTGELFF
TRBJ2-3 | few | TRBV6-5 | TRBD1 | TGTGCCAGCAGTTACCGACAGGGGGCTGTGACAGATACGCAGTATTTT | CASSYRQGAVTDTQYF
TRBJ1-2 | few | TRBV11-2 | NA | TGTGCCAGCAGCTTAGAAGTGGGAGTTAACTATGGCTACACCTTC | CASSLEVGVNYGYTF
TRBJ2-1 | NA | TRBV6-5 | NA | TGTGCCAGCAGTCGTGAACTCAGGGGAGATGAGCAGTTCTTC | CASSRELRGDEQFF
TRBJ2-3 | once | TRBV5-1 | NA | TGCGCCAGCAGCTTGTCGAGGTTTGGTAGCACAGATACGCAGTATTTT | CASSLSRFGSTDTQYF
TRBJ2-1 | few | TRBV11-2 | TRBD1 | TGTGCCAGCGCCTGGGGACAGGGGGTTAATGAGCAGTTCTTC | CASAWGQGVNEQFF
TRBJ1-1 | NA | TRBV4-3 | NA | TGCGCCAGCAGCCCCTCGAAGCAGGTTCCCTCAGAAGCTTTCTTT | CASSPSKQVPSEAFF
TRBJ2-5 | NA | TRBV6-5 | NA | TGTGCCAGCAGTCCCGCGTTGGCGGACCAAGAGACCCAGTACTTC | CASSPALADQETQYF
TRBJ2-7 | NA | TRBV2 | TRBD2 | TGTGCCAGCAGTGAAGCGCGACTAGCGGGAGTCTCCTACGAGCAGTACTTC | CASSEARLAGVSYEQYF
TRBJ1-1 | NA | TRBV7-3 | NA | TGTGCCAGCAGCTTAGCGAGAGACTCAGAAGCTTTCTTT | CASSLARDSEAFF
TRBJ2-1 | few | TRBV29-1 | TRBD1 | TGCAGCGTTACGGGACAGGGAACCTGGAATGAGCAGTTCTTC | CSVTGQGTWNEQFF
TRBJ1-1 | NA | TRBV7-2 | NA | TGTGCCAGCAGTTTCCTGTCGGGGGGCGTATCGTTGAACACTGAAGCTTTCTTT | CASSFLSGGVSLNTEAFF
TRBJ2-1 | NA | TRBV7-9 | TRBD1 | TGTGCCAGCAGCGATAGAGGGGGCACCTACAATGAGCAGTTCTTC | CASSDRGGTYNEQFF
TRBJ1-6 | few | TRBV4-3 | NA | TGCGCCAGCAGCCAATTTGAGAAGTCACCCCTCCACTTT | CASSQFEKSPLHF
TRBJ2-1 | NA | TRBV4-3 | TRBD2 | TGCGCCAGCAGCCACGAACATGGTGGGACTAGCGGGAGCTATGAGCAGTTCTTC | CASSHEHGGTSGSYEQFF
TRBJ2-7 | once | TRBV6-5 | TRBD1 | TGTGCCAGCAGTCGTAATACAGGGGGCGGCTACGAGCAGTACTTC | CASSRNTGGGYEQYF
TRBJ2-7 | NA | TRBV24-1 | NA | TGTGCCACCAGTGCAGATGGGGGCCGCTCCGAGCAGTACTTC | CATSADGGRSEQYF
TRBJ1-5 | NA | TRBV6-5 | NA | TGTGCCAGCAGTTACTCGGGCCAGCACAATCAGCCCCAGCATTTT | CASSYSGQHNQPQHF
TRBJ2-7 | NA | TRBV7-8 | NA | TGTGCCAGCAGCTTAGCGCGCGGTTACGAGCAGTACTTC | CASSLARGYEQYF
TRBJ1-3 | NA | TRBV30 | TRBD1 | TGTGCCTGGACTGGGACAGGTGCTGGAAACACCATATATTTT | CAWTGTGAGNTIYF
TRBJ2-7 | NA | TRBV6-5 | TRBD2 | TGTGCCAGCAGTTACTTGCCCCAGCGGGAGAACGAGCAGTACTTC | CASSYLPQRENEQYF
TRBJ2-1 | once | TRBV7-9 | TRBD1 | TGTGCCAGCAGCTTAATTCGGGACAGGACATTGCATGAGCAGTTCTTC | CASSLIRDRTLHEQFF
TRBJ2-7 | once | TRBV7-9 | NA | TGTGCCAGCAAGGTGGGAGGCTACGAGCAGTACTTC | CASKVGGYEQYF
TRBJ1-2 | few | TRBV19 | TRBD1 | TGTGCCAGTAGTACGGGACAGGGGATCGGTGGCTACACCTTC | CASSTGQGIGGYTF
TRBJ2-1 | few | TRBV3-1/TRBV3-2 | NA | TGTGCCAGCAGCCTCCGACAGGAGCAGTTCTTC | CASSLRQEQFF
TRBJ1-2 | NA | TRBV5-5 | NA | TGTGCCAGCAGCTTGGAAGGGCAGGGGCAGGATGGCTACACCTTC | CASSLEGQGQDGYTF
TRBJ2-7 | NA | TRBV19 | TRBD1 | TGTGCCAGTCAAAAACCCGGGACAGCCGGGGAGCAGTACTTC | CASQKPGTAGEQYF
TRBJ1-6 | once | TRBV9 | NA | TGTGCCAGCAGCGTAGAGGGGCCAGAGAGCTCCTATAATTCACCCCTCCACTTT | CASSVEGPESSYNSPLHF
TRBJ1-5 | NA | TRBV7-9 | NA | TGTGCCAGCAGCTTCGTCAGGGTTAGCAATCAGCCCCAGCATTTT | CASSFVRVSNQPQHF